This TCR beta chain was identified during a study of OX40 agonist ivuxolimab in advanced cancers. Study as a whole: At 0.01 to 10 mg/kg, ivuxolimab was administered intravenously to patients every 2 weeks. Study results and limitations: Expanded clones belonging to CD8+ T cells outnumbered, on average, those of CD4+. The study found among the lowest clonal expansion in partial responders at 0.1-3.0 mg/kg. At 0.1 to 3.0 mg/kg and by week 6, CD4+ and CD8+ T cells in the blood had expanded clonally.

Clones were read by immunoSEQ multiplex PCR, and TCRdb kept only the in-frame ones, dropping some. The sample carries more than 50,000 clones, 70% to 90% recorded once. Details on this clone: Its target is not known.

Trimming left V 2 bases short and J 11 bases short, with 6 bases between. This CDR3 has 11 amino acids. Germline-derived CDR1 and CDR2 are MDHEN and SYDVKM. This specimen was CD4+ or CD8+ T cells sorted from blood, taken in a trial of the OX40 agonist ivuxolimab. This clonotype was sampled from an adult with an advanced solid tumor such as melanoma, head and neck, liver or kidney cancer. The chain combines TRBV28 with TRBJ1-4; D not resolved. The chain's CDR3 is CASSLDGKLFF. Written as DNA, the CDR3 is TGTGCCAGCAGTTTAGACGGGAAACTGTTTTTT.